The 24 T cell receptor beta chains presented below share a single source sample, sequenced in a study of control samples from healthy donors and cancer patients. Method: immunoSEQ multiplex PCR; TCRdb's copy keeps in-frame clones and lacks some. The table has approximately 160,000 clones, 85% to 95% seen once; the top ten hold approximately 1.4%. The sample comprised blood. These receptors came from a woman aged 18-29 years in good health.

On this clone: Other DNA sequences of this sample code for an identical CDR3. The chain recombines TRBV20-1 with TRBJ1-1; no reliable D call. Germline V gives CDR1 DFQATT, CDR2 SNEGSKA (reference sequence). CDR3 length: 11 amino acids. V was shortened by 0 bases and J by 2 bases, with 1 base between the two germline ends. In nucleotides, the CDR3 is TGCAGTGCTAGAGAAAACACTGAAGCTTTCTTT. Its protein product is CSARENTEAFF.

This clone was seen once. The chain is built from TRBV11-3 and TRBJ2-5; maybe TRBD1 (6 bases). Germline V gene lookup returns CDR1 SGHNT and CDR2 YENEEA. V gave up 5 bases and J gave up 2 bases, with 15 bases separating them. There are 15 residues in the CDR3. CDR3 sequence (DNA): TGTGCCAGCAGCAAGGGGGTCAGGGGACAAGAGACCCAGTACTTC. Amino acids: CASSKGVRGQETQYF.

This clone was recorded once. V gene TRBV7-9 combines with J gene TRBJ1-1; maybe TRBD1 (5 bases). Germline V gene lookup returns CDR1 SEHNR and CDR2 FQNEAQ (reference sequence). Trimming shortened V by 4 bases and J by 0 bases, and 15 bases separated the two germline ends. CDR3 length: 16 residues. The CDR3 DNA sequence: TGTGCCAGCAGCTCCCGCGGGGGTGGGGTGAACACTGAAGCTTTCTTT. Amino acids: CASSSRGGGVNTEAFF.

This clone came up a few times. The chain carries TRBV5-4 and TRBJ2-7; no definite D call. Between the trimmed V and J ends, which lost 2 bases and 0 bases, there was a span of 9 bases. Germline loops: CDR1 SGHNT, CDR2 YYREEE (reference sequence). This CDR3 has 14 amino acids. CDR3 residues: CASSLGPPSYEQYF. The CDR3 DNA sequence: TGTGCCAGCAGCTTAGGGCCACCCTCCTACGAGCAGTACTTC.

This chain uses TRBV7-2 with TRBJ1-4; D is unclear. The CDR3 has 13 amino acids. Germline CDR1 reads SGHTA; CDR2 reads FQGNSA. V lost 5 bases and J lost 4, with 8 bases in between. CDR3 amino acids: CASSAVSNEKLFF. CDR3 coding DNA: TGTGCCAGCAGCGCCGTTAGTAATGAAAAACTGTTTTTT.

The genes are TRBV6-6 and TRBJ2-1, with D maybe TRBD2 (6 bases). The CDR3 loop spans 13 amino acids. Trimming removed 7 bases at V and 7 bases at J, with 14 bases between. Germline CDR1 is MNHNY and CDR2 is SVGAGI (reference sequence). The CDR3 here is CASTKPGGNEQFF. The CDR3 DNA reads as TGTGCCAGCACGAAACCTGGAGGGAATGAGCAGTTCTTC.

The CDR3 nucleotides read TGTGCCAGCAGCTCCGGTTCACCCCTCCACTTT. The encoded protein is CASSSGSPLHF. The chain links TRBV12-3 or TRBV12-4 to TRBJ1-6, with D uncertain. The germline V and J ends were trimmed by 6 bases and 9 bases, with 6 bases remaining between them. CDR3 length: 11 amino acids.

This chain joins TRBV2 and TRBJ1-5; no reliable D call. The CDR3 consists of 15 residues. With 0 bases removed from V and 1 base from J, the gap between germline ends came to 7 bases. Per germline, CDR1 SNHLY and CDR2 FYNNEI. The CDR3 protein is CASSEARVSNQPQHF. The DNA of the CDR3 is TGTGCCAGCAGTGAAGCAAGGGTGAGCAATCAGCCCCAGCATTTT.

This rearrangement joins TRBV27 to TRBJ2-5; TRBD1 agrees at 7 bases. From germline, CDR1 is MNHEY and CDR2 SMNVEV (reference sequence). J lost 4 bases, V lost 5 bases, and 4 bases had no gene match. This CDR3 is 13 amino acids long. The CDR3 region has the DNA TGTGCCAGCAGTCCCTACAGGGGAGAGACCCAGTACTTC. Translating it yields CASSPYRGETQYF.

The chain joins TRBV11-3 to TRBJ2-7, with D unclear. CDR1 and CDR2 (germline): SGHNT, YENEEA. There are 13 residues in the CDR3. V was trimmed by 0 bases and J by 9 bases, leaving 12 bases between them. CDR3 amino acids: CASSLDFSTVQYF. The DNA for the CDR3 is TGTGCCAGCAGCTTAGATTTTTCGACTGTGCAGTACTTC.

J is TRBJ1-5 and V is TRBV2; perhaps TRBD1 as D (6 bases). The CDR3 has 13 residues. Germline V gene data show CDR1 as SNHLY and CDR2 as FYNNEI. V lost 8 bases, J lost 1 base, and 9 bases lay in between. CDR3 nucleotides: TGTGCCAGCGTCAGGGGAAGCAATCAGCCCCAGCATTTT. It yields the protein CASVRGSNQPQHF.

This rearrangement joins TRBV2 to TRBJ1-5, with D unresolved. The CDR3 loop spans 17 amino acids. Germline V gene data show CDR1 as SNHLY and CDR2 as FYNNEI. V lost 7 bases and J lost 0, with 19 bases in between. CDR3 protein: CASKFSYEVYSNQPQHF. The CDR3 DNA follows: TGTGCCAGCAAATTCTCATACGAGGTGTATAGCAATCAGCCCCAGCATTTT. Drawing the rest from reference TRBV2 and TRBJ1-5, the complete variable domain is EPEVTQTPSHQVTQMGQEVILRCVPISNHLYFYWYRQILGQKVEFLVSFYNNEISEKSEIFDDQFSVERPDGSNFTLKIRSTKLEDSAMYFCASKFSYEVYSNQPQHFGDGTRLSIL.

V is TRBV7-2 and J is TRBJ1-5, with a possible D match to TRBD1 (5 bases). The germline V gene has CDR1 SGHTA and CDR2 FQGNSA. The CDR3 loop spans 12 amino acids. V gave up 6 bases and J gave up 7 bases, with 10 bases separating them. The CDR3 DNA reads TGTGCCAGCAGTGTAGACAGCCAGCCCCAGCATTTT. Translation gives CASSVDSQPQHF.

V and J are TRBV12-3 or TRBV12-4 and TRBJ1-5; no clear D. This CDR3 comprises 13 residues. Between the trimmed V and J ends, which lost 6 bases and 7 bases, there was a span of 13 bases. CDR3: CASSLRGGQPQHF. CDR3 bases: TGTGCCAGCAGCCTCCGGGGTGGGCAGCCCCAGCATTTT.

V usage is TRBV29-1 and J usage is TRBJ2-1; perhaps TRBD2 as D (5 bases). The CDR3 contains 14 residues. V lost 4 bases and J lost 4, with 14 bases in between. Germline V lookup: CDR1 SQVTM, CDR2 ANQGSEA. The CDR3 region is CSVVIQTKYNEQFF. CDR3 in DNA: TGCAGCGTTGTGATCCAGACTAAATACAATGAGCAGTTCTTC.

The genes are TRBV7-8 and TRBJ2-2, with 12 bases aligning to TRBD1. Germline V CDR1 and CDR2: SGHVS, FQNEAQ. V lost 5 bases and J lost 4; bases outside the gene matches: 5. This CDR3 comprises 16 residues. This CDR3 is CASSPGTGGSTGELFF. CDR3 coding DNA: TGTGCCAGCAGCCCCGGGACAGGGGGCAGCACCGGGGAGCTGTTTTTT.

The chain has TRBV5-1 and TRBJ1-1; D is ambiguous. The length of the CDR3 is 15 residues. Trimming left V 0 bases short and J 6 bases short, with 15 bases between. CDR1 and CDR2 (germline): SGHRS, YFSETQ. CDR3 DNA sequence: TGCGCCAGCAGCTTGGCTGTGCTAGGTTTGGCTGAAGCTTTCTTT. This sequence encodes CASSLAVLGLAEAFF.

CDR3 in DNA: TGTGCCAGCAGTGATAAGGTTATGACCATATATTTT. Translation: CASSDKVMTIYF. V gene TRBV2 combines with J gene TRBJ1-3; no reliable D call. The CDR3 runs to 12 residues. CDR1 SNHLY and CDR2 FYNNEI come from the germline V gene. Trimming stripped 3 bases from V and 10 bases from J, with 10 bases between.

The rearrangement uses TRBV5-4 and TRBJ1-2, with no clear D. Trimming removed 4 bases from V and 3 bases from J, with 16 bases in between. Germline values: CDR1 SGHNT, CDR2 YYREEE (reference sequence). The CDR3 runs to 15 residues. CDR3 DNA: TGTGCCAGCAGCCCGGTGGGGAGGGTGGACTATGGCTACACCTTC. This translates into CASSPVGRVDYGYTF. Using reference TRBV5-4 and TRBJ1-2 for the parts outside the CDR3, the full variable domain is ETGVTQSPTHLIKTRGQQVTLRCSSQSGHNTVSWYQQALGQGPQFIFQYYREEENGRGNFPPRFSGLQFPNYSSELNVNALELDDSALYLCASSPVGRVDYGYTFGSGTRLTVV.

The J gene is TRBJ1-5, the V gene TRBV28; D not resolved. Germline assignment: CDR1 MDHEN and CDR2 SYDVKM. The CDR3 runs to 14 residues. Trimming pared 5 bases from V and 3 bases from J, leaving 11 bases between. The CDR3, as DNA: TGTGCCAGCAGTCTCACGGCCGTCAATCAGCCCCAGCATTTT. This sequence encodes CASSLTAVNQPQHF.

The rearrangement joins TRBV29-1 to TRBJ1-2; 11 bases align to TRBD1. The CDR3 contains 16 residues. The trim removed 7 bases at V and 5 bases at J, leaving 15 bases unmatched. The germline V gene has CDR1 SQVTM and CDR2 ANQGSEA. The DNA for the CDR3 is TGCAGCGCCCTTCGGACAGGGGGCTCCCCCGGGTATGGCTACACCTTC. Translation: CSALRTGGSPGYGYTF. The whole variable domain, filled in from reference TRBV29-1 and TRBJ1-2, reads SAVISQKPSRDICQRGTSLTIQCQVDSQVTMMFWYRQQPGQSLTLIATANQGSEATYESGFVIDKFPISRPNLTFSTLTVSNMSPEDSSIYLCSALRTGGSPGYGYTFGSGTRLTVV.

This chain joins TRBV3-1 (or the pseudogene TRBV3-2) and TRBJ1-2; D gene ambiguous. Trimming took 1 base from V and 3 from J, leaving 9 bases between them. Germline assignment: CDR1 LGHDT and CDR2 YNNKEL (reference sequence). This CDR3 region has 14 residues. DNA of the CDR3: TGTGCCAGCAGCCAAGGTCGGCAGGACTATGGCTACACCTTC. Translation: CASSQGRQDYGYTF.

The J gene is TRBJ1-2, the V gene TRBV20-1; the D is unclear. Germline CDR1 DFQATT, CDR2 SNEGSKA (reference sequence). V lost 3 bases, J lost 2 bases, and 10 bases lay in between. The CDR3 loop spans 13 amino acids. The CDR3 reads CSASSGLNYGYTF. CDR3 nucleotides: TGCAGTGCTAGTTCCGGGTTGAACTATGGCTACACCTTC.

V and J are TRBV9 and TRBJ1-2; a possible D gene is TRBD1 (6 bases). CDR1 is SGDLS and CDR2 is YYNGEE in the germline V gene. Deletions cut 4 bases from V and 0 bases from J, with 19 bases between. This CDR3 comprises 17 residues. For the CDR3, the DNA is TGTGCCAGCAGCTCAGAGGGGGGAGGGATAGCTAACTATGGCTACACCTTC. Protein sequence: CASSSEGGGIANYGYTF.